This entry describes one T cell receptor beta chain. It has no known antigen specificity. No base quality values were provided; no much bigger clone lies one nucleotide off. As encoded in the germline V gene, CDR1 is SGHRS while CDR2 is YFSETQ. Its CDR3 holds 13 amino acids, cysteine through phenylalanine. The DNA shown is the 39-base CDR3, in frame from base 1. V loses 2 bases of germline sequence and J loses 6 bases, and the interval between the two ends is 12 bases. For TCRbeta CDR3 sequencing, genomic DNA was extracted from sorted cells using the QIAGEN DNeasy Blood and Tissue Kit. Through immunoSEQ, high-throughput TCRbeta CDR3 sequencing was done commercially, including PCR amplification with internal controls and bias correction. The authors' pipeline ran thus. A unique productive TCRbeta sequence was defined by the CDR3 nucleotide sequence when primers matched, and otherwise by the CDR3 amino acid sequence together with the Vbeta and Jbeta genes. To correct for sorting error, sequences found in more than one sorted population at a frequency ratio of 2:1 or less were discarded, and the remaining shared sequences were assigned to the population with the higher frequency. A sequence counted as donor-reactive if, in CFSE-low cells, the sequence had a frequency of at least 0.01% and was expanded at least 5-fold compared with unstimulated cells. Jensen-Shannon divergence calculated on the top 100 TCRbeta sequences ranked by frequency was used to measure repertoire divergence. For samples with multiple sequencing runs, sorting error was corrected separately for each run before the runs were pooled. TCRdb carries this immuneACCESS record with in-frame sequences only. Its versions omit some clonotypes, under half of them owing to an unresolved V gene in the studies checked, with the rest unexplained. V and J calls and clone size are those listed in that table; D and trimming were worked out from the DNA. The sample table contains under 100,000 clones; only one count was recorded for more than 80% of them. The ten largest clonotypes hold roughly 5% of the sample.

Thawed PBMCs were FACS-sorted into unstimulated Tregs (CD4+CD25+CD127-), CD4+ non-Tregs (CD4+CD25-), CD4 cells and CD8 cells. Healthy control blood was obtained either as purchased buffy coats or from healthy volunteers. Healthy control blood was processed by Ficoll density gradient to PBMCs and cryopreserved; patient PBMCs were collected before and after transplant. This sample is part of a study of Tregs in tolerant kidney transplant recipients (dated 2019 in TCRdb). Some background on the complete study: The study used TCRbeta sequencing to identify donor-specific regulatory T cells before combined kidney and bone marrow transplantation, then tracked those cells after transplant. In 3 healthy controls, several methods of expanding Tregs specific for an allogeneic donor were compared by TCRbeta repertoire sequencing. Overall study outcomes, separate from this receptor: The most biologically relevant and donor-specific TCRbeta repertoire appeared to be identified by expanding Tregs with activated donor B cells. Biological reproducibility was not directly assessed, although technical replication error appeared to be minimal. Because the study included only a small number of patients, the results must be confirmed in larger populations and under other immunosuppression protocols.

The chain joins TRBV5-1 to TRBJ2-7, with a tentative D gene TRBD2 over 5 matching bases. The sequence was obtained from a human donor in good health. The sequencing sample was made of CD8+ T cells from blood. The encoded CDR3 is CASSLGGSLEQYF. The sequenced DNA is TGCGCCAGCAGCTTAGGAGGATCCCTCGAGCAGTACTTC.